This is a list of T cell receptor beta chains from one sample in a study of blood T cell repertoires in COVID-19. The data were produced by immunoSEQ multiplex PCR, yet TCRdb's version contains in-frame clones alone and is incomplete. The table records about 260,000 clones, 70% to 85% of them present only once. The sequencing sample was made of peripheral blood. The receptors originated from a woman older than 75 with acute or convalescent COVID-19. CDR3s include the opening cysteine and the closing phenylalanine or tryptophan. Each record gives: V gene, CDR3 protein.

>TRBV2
CASTEGQINEKLFF
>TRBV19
CASSAGTGLPGNQPQHF
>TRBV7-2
CASSEGQGTAKNIQYF
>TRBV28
CASSPGQGWVNYGYTF
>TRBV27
CASSSTRTNFLPLHF
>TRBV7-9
CASSARGRFGMNTEAFF
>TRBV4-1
CASRGGGQETQYF
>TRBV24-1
CATSDSTNMNTEAFF
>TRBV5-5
CASSALAGTREQFF
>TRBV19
CASMAQGADSPLHF
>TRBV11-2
CASSPGYGTEAFF
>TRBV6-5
CASSITGGSPLHF
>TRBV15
CATSELRRGDDTDTQYF
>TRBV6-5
CASRNLFSYRDEQFF
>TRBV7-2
CASSYTGAEFSGNTIYF
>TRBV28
CASSLEQRGEETQYF
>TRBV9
CASSRRTDQETQYF
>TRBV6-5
CASSYVGGSYEQYF
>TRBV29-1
CSVSTGGGYEQYF
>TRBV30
CAWSVRGWATNEKLFF